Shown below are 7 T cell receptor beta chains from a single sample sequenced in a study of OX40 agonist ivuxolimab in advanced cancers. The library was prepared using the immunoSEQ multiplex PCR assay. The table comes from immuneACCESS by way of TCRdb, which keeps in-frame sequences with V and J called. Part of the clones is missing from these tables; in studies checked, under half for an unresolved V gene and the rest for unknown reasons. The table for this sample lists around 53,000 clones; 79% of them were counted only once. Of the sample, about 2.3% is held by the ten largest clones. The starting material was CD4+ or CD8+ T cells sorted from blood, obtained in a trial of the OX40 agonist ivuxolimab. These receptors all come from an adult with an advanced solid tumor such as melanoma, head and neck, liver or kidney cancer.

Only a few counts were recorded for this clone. The chain's CDR3 is CASSAGLAGSETQYF. The CDR3 nucleotides are TGTGCCAGCAGTGCGGGACTAGCGGGAAGTGAGACCCAGTACTTC. V usage is TRBV2 and J usage is TRBJ2-5; TRBD2 matches 13 bases. The ends lost 4 bases at V and 5 bases at J; junction bases unmatched: 4. The CDR3 spans 15 residues. Germline CDR1 is SNHLY and CDR2 is FYNNEI.

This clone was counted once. The CDR3: CASSTTVISGNTIYF. CDR3 DNA sequence: TGTGCCAGCAGCACTACAGTTATCTCTGGAAACACCATATATTTT. This chain joins TRBV9 and TRBJ1-3; no firm D call. CDR1 and CDR2 (germline): SGDLS, YYNGEE. The V gene lost 4 bases and the J gene lost 0 bases, with 11 bases spanning the gap. The CDR3 is made up of 15 amino acids. Full variable domain (remainder filled in from reference TRBV9 and TRBJ1-3): DSGVTQTPKHLITATGQRVTLRCSPRSGDLSVYWYQQSLDQGLQFLIQYYNGEERAKGNILERFSAQQFPDLHSELNLSSLELGDSALYFCASSTTVISGNTIYFGEGSWLTVV.

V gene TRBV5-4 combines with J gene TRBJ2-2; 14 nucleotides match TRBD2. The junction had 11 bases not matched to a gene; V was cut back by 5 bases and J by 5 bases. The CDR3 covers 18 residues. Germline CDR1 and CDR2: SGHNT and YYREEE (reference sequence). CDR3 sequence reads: CASSSGTSGRGRTGELFF. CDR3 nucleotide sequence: TGTGCCAGCAGTTCCGGGACTAGCGGGAGAGGGAGGACCGGGGAGCTGTTTTTT.

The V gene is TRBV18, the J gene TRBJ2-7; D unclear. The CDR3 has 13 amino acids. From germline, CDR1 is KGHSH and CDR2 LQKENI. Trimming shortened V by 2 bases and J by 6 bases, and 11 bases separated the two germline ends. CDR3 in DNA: TGTGCCAGCTCACCATCGGAACAGCGCGAGCAGTACTTC. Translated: CASSPSEQREQYF. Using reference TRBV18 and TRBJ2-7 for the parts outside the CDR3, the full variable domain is NAGVMQNPRHLVRRRGQEARLRCSPMKGHSHVYWYRQLPEEGLKFMVYLQKENIIDESGMPKERFSAEFPKEGPSILRIQQVVRGDSAAYFCASSPSEQREQYFGPGTRLTVT.

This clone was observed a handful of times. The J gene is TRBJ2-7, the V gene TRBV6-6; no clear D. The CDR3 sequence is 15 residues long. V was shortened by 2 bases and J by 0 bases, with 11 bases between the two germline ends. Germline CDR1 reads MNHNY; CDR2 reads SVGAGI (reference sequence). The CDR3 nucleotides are TGTGCCAGCAGTTACCTCCAGCGCAGCTCCTACGAGCAGTACTTC. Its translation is CASSYLQRSSYEQYF.

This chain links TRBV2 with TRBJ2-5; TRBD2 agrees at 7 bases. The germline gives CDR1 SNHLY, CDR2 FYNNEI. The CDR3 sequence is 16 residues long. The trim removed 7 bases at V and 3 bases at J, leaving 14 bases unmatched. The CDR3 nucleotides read TGTGCCAGCACCCAATGGGGGGGAGTTCTGAAAGAGACCCAGTACTTC. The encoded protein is CASTQWGGVLKETQYF.

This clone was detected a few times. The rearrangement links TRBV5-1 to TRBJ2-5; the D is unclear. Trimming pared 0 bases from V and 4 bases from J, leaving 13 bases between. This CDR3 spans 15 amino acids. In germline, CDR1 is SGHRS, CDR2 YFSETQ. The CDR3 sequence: CASSLASLRGETQYF. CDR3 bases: TGCGCCAGCAGCTTGGCGTCATTGAGAGGAGAGACCCAGTACTTC.